These T cell receptor beta chains were read from a single sample in a study of control samples from healthy donors and cancer patients. This table comes from immunoSEQ multiplex PCR, and its TCRdb copy is limited to in-frame clones, with some not included. The sample contains 120,000 or so clones, 92% of which appear only once. The material sequenced was PBMCs. All receptors derive from a man older than 75 with head and neck cancer. Each CDR3 is given with its conserved first and last residue. D genes are given only for firm matches.

j_call d_call v_call cdr3_aa cdr3_nt
TRBJ1-5 - TRBV30 CAWVPKGNQPQHF TGTGCCTGGGTCCCGAAGGGGAATCAGCCCCAGCATTTT
TRBJ2-1 TRBD2 TRBV20-1 CSASSTSGGSAYNEQFF TGCAGTGCTAGTTCAACTAGCGGGGGGTCGGCCTACAATGAGCAGTTCTTC
TRBJ2-3 - TRBV5-1 CASSPEWTARSTQYF TGCGCCAGCAGCCCGGAGTGGACCGCTCGGAGCACGCAGTATTTT
TRBJ2-1 TRBD1 TRBV12-3/TRBV12-4 CASSLGTGGQFF TGTGCCAGCAGTTTAGGGACAGGAGGGCAGTTCTTC
TRBJ2-3 - TRBV19 CASSIGGGTDTQYF TGTGCCAGTAGTATCGGCGGAGGCACAGATACGCAGTATTTT
TRBJ2-7 - TRBV27 CASSLRGGEQYF TGTGCCAGCAGTTTAAGAGGGGGCGAGCAGTACTTC
TRBJ2-7 - TRBV7-2 CASSLANRGEQYF TGTGCCAGCAGCTTAGCCAATCGCGGAGAGCAGTACTTC
TRBJ1-5 - TRBV5-4 CASSQQGNQPQHF TGTGCCAGCAGCCAACAGGGAAATCAGCCCCAGCATTTT
TRBJ2-1 TRBD2 TRBV5-4 CASSFTSGRWAYNEQFF TGTGCCAGCAGCTTCACTAGCGGGAGATGGGCCTACAATGAGCAGTTCTTC
TRBJ2-7 - TRBV19 CASSIDRRSYEQYF TGTGCCAGTAGTATAGACAGGCGATCCTACGAGCAGTACTTC
TRBJ2-7 - TRBV19 CASSIGTHSYEQYF TGTGCCAGTAGTATAGGAACACACTCCTACGAGCAGTACTTC
TRBJ2-5 - TRBV12-3/TRBV12-4 CASGTLYNQYF TGTGCCAGCGGTACCTTGTATAACCAGTACTTC
TRBJ2-2 TRBD2 TRBV6-5 CASRIERELTGELFF TGTGCCAGCAGGATTGAGCGGGAGCTCACCGGGGAGCTGTTTTTT
TRBJ2-6 - TRBV12-3/TRBV12-4 CASSRPGANVLTF TGTGCCAGCAGCCGACCTGGGGCCAACGTCCTGACTTTC
TRBJ1-3 - TRBV9 CASSVASAKNTIYF TGTGCCAGCAGCGTAGCTTCGGCGAAAAACACCATATATTTT
TRBJ1-4 - TRBV2 CASGGEINEKLFF TGTGCCAGCGGCGGGGAGATTAATGAAAAACTGTTTTTT
TRBJ1-1 - TRBV6-1 CASSELNTNTEAFF TGTGCCAGCAGTGAATTAAACACGAACACTGAAGCTTTCTTT
TRBJ1-1 - TRBV3-1/TRBV3-2 CASSQRGAEAFF TGTGCCAGCAGCCAACGGGGGGCTGAAGCTTTCTTT
TRBJ1-1 - TRBV20-1 CSAEQESEAFF TGCAGTGCTGAACAGGAGAGTGAAGCTTTCTTT
TRBJ1-5 TRBD1 TRBV30 CAWSGRDRGRGDQPQHF TGTGCCTGGAGTGGACGGGACAGGGGGCGCGGGGATCAGCCCCAGCATTTT